The rows below give T cell receptor beta chains drawn from one sample of a study of T cell responses to AZD1222 COVID-19 vaccine. TCRdb's table, derived via immunoSEQ multiplex PCR, lists solely in-frame clones and lacks some. The repertoire includes around 110,000 clones, roughly 92% of them detected once, and around 1.5% sits in the top ten. Sequencing was performed on peripheral blood, taken 28 days after the second AZD1222 dose. The receptor source for this set is an adult who received the AZD1222 COVID-19 vaccine. CDR3s include the opening cysteine and the closing phenylalanine or tryptophan. D genes are given only for firm matches. Only some rows state a clone size, as once, few, many or a class for expanded clones.

v_gene,abundance,j_gene,d_gene,CDR3aa,CDR3nt
TRBV28,.,TRBJ1-6,.,CASSLAGRALHF,TGTGCCAGCAGTTTAGCGGGAAGAGCCCTCCACTTT
TRBV15,.,TRBJ1-6,.,CATSRDKAGVGNSPLHF,TGTGCCACCAGCAGAGATAAGGCAGGGGTGGGGAATTCACCCCTCCACTTT
TRBV19,.,TRBJ2-7,TRBD1,CASSLTGGGSYEQYF,TGTGCCAGTAGCCTCACAGGGGGTGGGTCCTACGAGCAGTACTTC
TRBV2,.,TRBJ2-7,TRBD1,CASSEQGVGEQYF,TGTGCCAGCAGTGAACAGGGGGTTGGCGAGCAGTACTTC
TRBV7-3,.,TRBJ2-7,.,CASSRAAGDYEQYF,TGTGCCAGCAGCCGCGCGGCAGGGGACTACGAGCAGTACTTC
TRBV28,.,TRBJ1-4,.,CASSFEIGEKLFF,TGTGCCAGCAGTTTCGAGATAGGTGAAAAACTGTTTTTT
TRBV19,.,TRBJ1-2,TRBD1,CASRPRDSNYGYTF,TGTGCCAGTAGGCCCCGGGACAGTAACTATGGCTACACCTTC
TRBV27,.,TRBJ1-6,.,CASSLSSQANSPLHF,TGTGCCAGCAGTTTATCGAGCCAAGCAAATTCACCCCTCCACTTT
TRBV5-6,.,TRBJ1-6,.,CASSLDRANSPLHF,TGTGCCAGCAGCTTGGACAGGGCGAATTCACCCCTCCACTTT
TRBV28,once,TRBJ2-3,TRBD2,CASTPLTSGRTDTQYF,TGTGCCAGCACACCTTTAACTAGCGGCCGCACAGATACGCAGTATTTT
TRBV7-3,.,TRBJ2-7,TRBD2,CASSLGLRYEQYF,TGTGCCAGCAGCTTGGGACTACGCTACGAGCAGTACTTC
TRBV18,.,TRBJ1-3,TRBD1,CASSQGVENTIYF,TGTGCCAGCTCGCAGGGGGTTGAAAACACCATATATTTT
TRBV19,.,TRBJ1-5,.,CASSMVRYSNQPQHF,TGTGCCAGTAGTATGGTAAGATATAGCAATCAGCCCCAGCATTTT
TRBV27,.,TRBJ1-2,TRBD1,CASSLTGDGYTF,TGTGCCAGCAGTTTGACAGGGGATGGCTACACCTTC
TRBV28,few,TRBJ2-7,.,CASSRGGGRVYEQYF,TGTGCCAGCAGCCGAGGGGGCGGGAGAGTCTACGAGCAGTACTTC
TRBV11-2,few,TRBJ1-1,TRBD1,CASSWGTGENTEAFF,TGTGCCAGCAGCTGGGGGACAGGCGAGAACACTGAAGCTTTCTTT
TRBV7-9,.,TRBJ2-3,TRBD2,CASSLALADSTDTQYF,TGTGCCAGCAGCCTGGCGCTAGCGGATAGCACAGATACGCAGTATTTT
TRBV20-1,.,TRBJ2-7,.,CSAQEIEQYF,TGCAGTGCCCAAGAAATCGAGCAGTACTTC
TRBV28,.,TRBJ1-1,TRBD1,CASSTGDSRNTEAFF,TGTGCCAGCAGCACAGGGGATTCAAGGAACACTGAAGCTTTCTTT
TRBV30,.,TRBJ2-3,TRBD2,CAWSELAGSTDTQYF,TGTGCCTGGAGTGAACTAGCGGGCAGCACAGATACGCAGTATTTT
TRBV5-1,few,TRBJ2-2,.,CASSFFTAGELFF,TGCGCCAGCAGCTTCTTTACGGCCGGGGAGCTGTTTTTT
TRBV12-3/TRBV12-4,.,TRBJ2-2,.,CASSLVAGELFF,TGTGCCAGCAGTTTGGTGGCCGGGGAGCTGTTTTTT
TRBV10-1,.,TRBJ1-3,.,CASSENTGPSGNTIYF,TGCGCCAGCAGTGAAAACACAGGTCCTTCTGGAAACACCATATATTTT
TRBV11-2,.,TRBJ2-1,.,CASSFGGKQFF,TGTGCCAGCAGCTTCGGGGGTAAGCAGTTCTTC
TRBV9,.,TRBJ2-3,TRBD1,CASSSGQGAFGTQYF,TGTGCCAGCAGCAGTGGGCAGGGGGCCTTTGGTACGCAGTATTTT
TRBV28,.,TRBJ2-7,.,CASSNGAEQYF,TGTGCCAGCAGTAACGGGGCCGAGCAGTACTTC
TRBV7-2,.,TRBJ1-2,TRBD1,CASSRDRASGYTF,TGTGCCAGCAGCCGGGACAGGGCGAGTGGCTACACCTTC
TRBV4-1,.,TRBJ2-1,.,CASSQAGLEQFF,TGCGCCAGCAGCCAAGCCGGGTTAGAGCAGTTCTTC
TRBV3-1/TRBV3-2,.,TRBJ1-1,.,CASSQVNFGSEAFF,TGTGCCAGCAGCCAAGTAAATTTCGGGTCTGAAGCTTTCTTT
TRBV28,.,TRBJ2-5,.,CASSQGGVGETQYF,TGTGCCAGCAGTCAGGGTGGGGTTGGGGAGACCCAGTACTTC
TRBV5-1,once,TRBJ2-5,TRBD1,CASSWSGTGAEETQYF,TGCGCCAGCAGCTGGTCGGGGACAGGAGCCGAAGAGACCCAGTACTTC
TRBV30,.,TRBJ1-5,.,CAWSATRGGLSGLRPQHF,TGTGCCTGGAGCGCTACGAGGGGCGGACTATCAGGCCTTAGGCCCCAGCATTTT
TRBV4-1,.,TRBJ2-3,.,CASSQPATDRKDTQYF,TGCGCCAGCAGCCAACCGGCGACCGACAGGAAGGATACGCAGTATTTT
TRBV3-1/TRBV3-2,.,TRBJ2-7,TRBD2,CASSRGTSGSNEQYF,TGTGCCAGCAGCCGAGGAACTAGCGGGAGTAACGAGCAGTACTTC
TRBV15,.,TRBJ2-7,.,CATSRDGESYEQYF,TGTGCCACCAGCAGAGACGGAGAGTCCTACGAGCAGTACTTC
TRBV6-2/TRBV6-3,.,TRBJ1-5,.,CASSSSESQPQHF,TGTGCCAGCAGTTCCTCGGAATCACAGCCCCAGCATTTT
TRBV5-1,.,TRBJ2-7,.,CASSPPGDEQYF,TGCGCCAGCAGCCCACCAGGGGACGAGCAGTACTTC
TRBV4-2,few,TRBJ1-2,.,CASSQEQGTNYGYTF,TGTGCCAGCAGCCAAGAACAGGGAACTAACTATGGCTACACCTTC
TRBV5-1,.,TRBJ1-1,TRBD1,CASSRTQGATEAFF,TGCGCCAGCAGCCGCACACAGGGGGCCACTGAAGCTTTCTTT
TRBV7-2,.,TRBJ1-6,.,CASSFMGHVYPLHF,TGTGCCAGCAGCTTTATGGGACATGTCTATCCCCTCCACTTT
TRBV7-8,.,TRBJ1-2,.,CASSLTTIFLSGYTF,TGTGCCAGCAGCCTAACGACCATTTTCCTATCTGGCTACACCTTC
TRBV12-3/TRBV12-4,.,TRBJ1-1,.,CASSLLRAGGAFF,TGTGCCAGCAGTTTGCTCCGGGCCGGGGGAGCTTTCTTT
TRBV3-1/TRBV3-2,.,TRBJ2-7,TRBD2,CASSLRGTIDEQYF,TGTGCCAGCAGCCTGCGCGGGACTATCGACGAGCAGTACTTC
TRBV2,.,TRBJ2-7,TRBD1,CAGGTGNTYEQYF,TGTGCCGGGGGGACAGGGAATACCTACGAGCAGTACTTC
TRBV12-3/TRBV12-4,.,TRBJ1-5,.,CASSLVDRPQHF,TGTGCCAGCAGTTTGGTAGACCGGCCCCAGCATTTT
TRBV10-1,.,TRBJ2-7,TRBD1,CASSESTGGVYEQYF,TGCGCCAGCAGTGAGTCCACAGGGGGCGTCTACGAGCAGTACTTC
TRBV27,.,TRBJ2-3,.,CASRPKGPDTQYF,TGTGCCAGCAGACCAAAAGGGCCAGATACGCAGTATTTT
TRBV30,once,TRBJ1-3,.,CAWSVGSGNTIYF,TGTGCCTGGAGTGTTGGCTCTGGAAACACCATATATTTT
TRBV29-1,.,TRBJ1-3,.,CSGNSGNTIYF,TGCAGCGGGAACTCTGGAAACACCATATATTTT
TRBV18,.,TRBJ2-6,.,CASSPGANVLTF,TGTGCCAGCTCACCTGGGGCCAACGTCCTGACTTTC
TRBV4-2,.,TRBJ1-2,TRBD1,CASSQSTGLVGYTF,TGTGCCAGCAGCCAGTCGACAGGGTTGGTGGGGTACACCTTC